One and the same sample provided the 14 T cell receptor beta chains below, sequenced in a study of T cell responses to AZD1222 COVID-19 vaccine. Profiled with immunoSEQ multiplex PCR; TCRdb holds only in-frame clones, not every one. Counted here are 120,000 or so clones, about 87% occurring once; the ten biggest clones make up around 9.3%. The sequencing here drew on peripheral blood, taken on day 0 of AZD1222 vaccination. The receptors were sampled from an adult in good health.

This chain links TRBV5-5 with TRBJ2-7, with TRBD1 matching 8 bases. V gave up 6 bases and J gave up 2 bases; unmatched junction bases: 4. Germline V gene data show CDR1 as SGHKS and CDR2 as YYEKEE (reference sequence). This CDR3 has 13 amino acids. The CDR3 DNA is TGTGCCAGCACCGGGACAGGAGCCTACGAGCAGTACTTC. Protein: CASTGTGAYEQYF.

This clone was seen once. This chain connects TRBV18 to TRBJ1-4, with 9 bases lining up with TRBD1. Germline CDR1 KGHSH, CDR2 LQKENI. V shed 8 bases, J shed 5 bases, and the junction held 9 bases outside the gene matches. The CDR3 is 15 residues long. The CDR3 spells CASQDLQGANEKLFF. The CDR3 DNA follows: TGTGCCAGCCAAGACTTACAGGGGGCGAATGAAAAACTGTTTTTT. Full variable domain (outside the CDR3, taken from reference TRBV18 and TRBJ1-4): NAGVMQNPRHLVRRRGQEARLRCSPMKGHSHVYWYRQLPEEGLKFMVYLQKENIIDESGMPKERFSAEFPKEGPSILRIQQVVRGDSAAYFCASQDLQGANEKLFFGSGTQLSVL.

This clone has a handful of counts. For the CDR3, the DNA is TGTGCCAGCAGCTTATGGGGGGAGGGTGAAGCTTTCTTT. Translating gives CASSLWGEGEAFF. V is TRBV7-2 and J is TRBJ1-1; D possibly corresponds to TRBD1 (5 bases). The CDR3 runs 13 residues. V was shortened by 2 bases and J by 7 bases, with 11 bases between the two germline ends. Germline V CDR1 and CDR2: SGHTA, FQGNSA.

The chain recombines TRBV5-1 with TRBJ2-2; 10 bases are shared with TRBD1. The V and J ends lost 4 bases and 0 bases, in that order; junction bases with no gene match: 3. Per the germline V gene, CDR1 is SGHRS and CDR2 is YFSETQ. The CDR3 length is 16 residues. The CDR3 reads CASSLGQGANTGELFF. The CDR3 DNA reads TGCGCCAGCAGCCTAGGACAGGGGGCGAACACCGGGGAGCTGTTTTTT.

The chain links TRBV3-1 (or the pseudogene TRBV3-2) to TRBJ1-2; perhaps TRBD1 as D (5 bases). Germline V CDR1 and CDR2: LGHDT, YNNKEL (reference sequence). The V end was cut by 1 base, the J end by 3 bases, with 12 bases between. The CDR3 spans 15 residues. Here the CDR3 reads CASSQGPQGHYGYTF. For the CDR3, the DNA is TGTGCCAGCAGCCAAGGTCCCCAGGGCCACTATGGCTACACCTTC.

This chain connects TRBV5-6 to TRBJ2-4; the match to TRBD2 covers 8 bases. With V trimmed by 0 bases and J by 8 bases, 7 bases remained unmatched. Germline V CDR1 and CDR2: SGHDT, YYEEEE. There are 15 residues in the CDR3. The CDR3 here is CASSLAGRGADIQYF. The CDR3 DNA reads TGTGCCAGCAGCTTGGCCGGGAGGGGAGCGGACATTCAGTACTTC. The variable domain in full, with the rest retrieved from reference TRBV5-6 and TRBJ2-4, is DAGVTQSPTHLIKTRGQQVTLRCSPKSGHDTVSWYQQALGQGPQFIFQYYEEEERQRGNFPDRFSGHQFPNYSSELNVNALLLGDSALYLCASSLAGRGADIQYFGAGTRLSVL.

This clone has a handful of counts. At one end the junction does not follow the germline gene, possibly because of a read error. In nucleotides, the CDR3 is TGTGCCAGTAGTACACCTTTAACAGGGGTGAAGACTGAAGCTTTCTTT. This gives the protein CASSTPLTGVKTEAFF. V and J are TRBV19 and TRBJ1-1, with 7 bases that match TRBD1. The CDR3 is made up of 16 amino acids. Germline CDR1 is LNHDA and CDR2 is SQIVND (reference sequence).

The chain couples TRBV19 to TRBJ1-1; D is uncertain. This CDR3 region has 15 residues. Germline V gene lookup returns CDR1 LNHDA and CDR2 SQIVND (reference sequence). The V gene lost 1 base and the J gene lost 1 base, with 10 bases spanning the gap. The CDR3 spells CASSIAGSANTEAFF. CDR3 coding DNA: TGTGCCAGTAGTATAGCCGGCTCCGCGAACACTGAAGCTTTCTTT.

The CDR3 sequence: CAIRQGPGEQYF. CDR3 nucleotides: TGTGCTATCAGACAGGGGCCCGGCGAGCAGTACTTC. V is TRBV12-5 and J is TRBJ2-7, with 8 bases aligning to TRBD1. The V gene end was trimmed by 10 bases and the J gene end by 6 bases; junction bases not matched to a gene: 8. Germline-derived CDR1 and CDR2 are LGHNT and FRNRAP. The CDR3 has 12 residues.

The rearrangement links TRBV5-8 to TRBJ1-5; D gene uncertain. Germline-derived CDR1 and CDR2 are SGHTS and YDEGEE. Trimming took off 0 bases at V and 1 base at J, with 14 bases between the two ends. The CDR3 runs to 17 residues. In nucleotides, the CDR3 is TGTGCCAGCAGCTTGGCCGTTATATCATGGAGCAATCAGCCCCAGCATTTT. It translates to CASSLAVISWSNQPQHF.

The chain joins TRBV6-5 to TRBJ2-7; D remains unclear. The length of the CDR3 is 13 residues. The germline CDR1 and CDR2 sequences are MNHEY and SVGAGI. Trimming stripped 7 bases from V and 2 bases from J, with 12 bases between. CDR3 loop: CASTTPGTYEQYF. Written as DNA, the CDR3 is TGTGCCAGCACCACCCCTGGCACCTACGAGCAGTACTTC.

Concerning this clone itself: The germline gene is not matched at one end of the junction; a read error may be the cause. The CDR3 DNA reads as TGTGCCAGCAGCCGGACAGGGACTAGTGAAAAACTGTTTTTT. Protein: CASSRTGTSEKLFF. The chain joins TRBV7-9 to TRBJ1-4, with TRBD1 identical over 8 bases. This CDR3 is built from 14 residues. Looked up from germline, CDR1 is SEHNR and CDR2 is FQNEAQ (reference sequence).

This chain uses TRBV7-8 with TRBJ2-1; TRBD1 matches at 9 bases. Per germline, CDR1 SGHVS and CDR2 FQNEAQ. V trimming: 4 bases; J trimming: 9 bases; junction bases outside the gene matches: 10. The CDR3 sequence is 15 residues long. For the CDR3, the DNA is TGTGCCAGCAGCTACCGGGACAGGGTCTTGGGTGAGCAGTTCTTC. Amino acid sequence: CASSYRDRVLGEQFF.

The gene calls are TRBV10-1 and TRBJ2-3; TRBD2 agrees at 7 bases. The CDR3 has 15 amino acids. Unmatched junction bases numbered 8, after V lost 4 bases and J lost 4 bases. Germline-derived CDR1 and CDR2 are WNHNN and SYGVQD (reference sequence). The CDR3 coding sequence is TGCGCCAGCAGTGCTGAAGCGGGGAAATCAGATACGCAGTATTTT. It translates to CASSAEAGKSDTQYF.